This T cell receptor (beta chain) was recorded in a study of blood T cell repertoires in COVID-19. In Seattle, patients joined the study during active infection and were tracked longitudinally. The length of the CDR3 is 13 residues. Sequencing was performed with immunoSEQ multiplex PCR; in TCRdb, only in-frame clones are kept and a portion is missing. The repertoire has 110,000 or so clones, more than 80% of them found once; the top ten carry 5% to 6%. The sequence derives from a woman aged 60-75 years with COVID-19, enrolled during active disease. V is TRBV21-1 and J is TRBJ1-1; the table assigns TRBD1, which was not confirmed against the DNA. TRBV21-1 is a listed pseudogene. The sequencing sample was made of peripheral blood. CDR3 amino acids: CASSKGQNTEAFF. CDR3 in DNA: TGTGCCAGCAGCAAAGGACAGAACACTGAAGCTTTCTTT.